This T cell receptor beta chain was recovered during a study of blood T cell repertoires in COVID-19. Study in general: Samples of COVID-19 (acute and convalescent) were obtained from the United States, Italy and Spain. T cells, B-cell-depleted T cells, or PBMCs supplied cDNA or gDNA.

Germline lookup yields CDR1 SGHTS and CDR2 YDEGEE. V was shortened by 5 bases and J by 3 bases, with 21 bases between the two germline ends. CDR3 length equals 16 residues. Source study methods: Amplification of reference gene primers provided the estimated nucleated cell counts. Assay used: immunoSEQ multiplex PCR; TCRdb lists only in-frame clones, some missing. V, J and clone size are taken as reported in that table, and D and trimming were inferred from the DNA itself. The sample contains tens of thousands of clones, around 90% of which appear only once. The V gene is TRBV5-8, the J gene TRBJ2-7; perhaps TRBD1 as D (5 bases). The TCR comes from a woman at least 80 years old with acute or convalescent COVID-19. Sequencing input: peripheral blood. In nucleotides, the CDR3 is TGTGCCAGCAGACGTAATAGACAGACCGACGTCTACGAGCAGTACTTC. Translating it yields CASRRNRQTDVYEQYF. Drawing the rest from reference TRBV5-8 and TRBJ2-7, the complete variable domain is EAGVTQSPTHLIKTRGQQATLRCSPISGHTSVYWYQQALGLGLQFLLWYDEGEERNRGNFPPRFSGRQFPNYSSELNVNALELEDSALYLCASRRNRQTDVYEQYFGPGTRLTVT.